The sequence of this T cell receptor beta chain was determined in a study of T cells after posttransplantation cyclophosphamide. Notes on the study in general: After PTCy, TRB diversity resembled that of CNI/methotrexate controls. Tissue-infiltrating T cells from skin or gut overlapped little with blood T cells. Later post-transplant blood repertoires were often dominated by donor CD8+ memory clones.

Remarks on this clone: The antigen remains undetermined.

Profiling relied on immunoSEQ multiplex PCR, and the TCRdb table lists in-frame clones only, not all of them. The sample contains roughly 30,000 clones, roughly nine tenths of which appear only once. Cells defined as naive were viable CD3+CD4+ or CD3+CD8+ and CCR7+CD45RA+CD45RO-CD95-CD27+CD28+. Sequencing was carried out using naive CD4+ T cells sorted from blood. The source of this sequence is a man aged 25-40 years in good health and a related stem cell transplant donor.

CDR3 sequence reads: CASSVSVNGELFF. CDR3 nucleotide sequence: TGTGCCAGCAGTGTATCCGTTAACGGGGAGCTGTTTTTT. The rearrangement uses TRBV2 and TRBJ2-2; no reliable D call. Looked up from germline, CDR1 is SNHLY and CDR2 is FYNNEI. Trimming took off 4 bases at V and 7 bases at J, with 10 bases between the two ends. This CDR3 spans 13 amino acids.